Given below is one TCR beta chain in context. Per the original methods: Estimated nucleated cell counts came from reference gene primer amplification. Here immunoSEQ multiplex PCR was the method, and the copy in TCRdb shows in-frame clones only, minus some. Clonal size and the V and J genes are those of that table, whereas D and trimming came from the DNA. The sample yields a few hundred thousand clones, 85% to 90% seen once. The sample comes from a study of blood T cell repertoires in COVID-19. Looking at the study overall: From T cells, B-cell-depleted T cells, or PBMCs came the material, which was cDNA or gDNA.

V lost 0 bases to trimming and J lost 5 bases; unmatched junction nucleotides: 9. The length of the CDR3 is 16 residues. Germline CDR1 reads SGHRS; CDR2 reads YFSETQ. Individuals drawn from approximately 26 US areas were about 18 to 95 years old. Cohort 3 recovery required two negative PCRs, clearance, or symptom resolution. The chain is built from TRBV5-1 and TRBJ2-5; 8 bases are shared with TRBD2. The receptor comes from a man aged 18 to 30 who had recovered from COVID-19. Sequencing used PBMCs or T cells enriched from blood (not recorded which). As DNA, the CDR3 is TGCGCCAGCAGCTTGGCCGCTGCGGGGGGATGCGAGACCCAGTACTTC. This codes for CASSLAAAGGCETQYF.